This TCR beta chain was captured in a study of cytomegalovirus exposure and HLA in healthy donors. Study-wide background: For the approximately 400 genotyped donors, about 79% fell within the Caucasian-associated ancestry cluster.

Turning to this clone: No antigen is known for it. A junction end diverges from the germline sequence, so it may reflect a read error.

There are 16 residues in the CDR3. CDR1 SGHTA and CDR2 FQGNSA come from the germline V gene. Primers: 60 Vbeta forward and 13 Jbeta reverse. Profiling relied on immunoSEQ multiplex PCR, and the TCRdb table lists in-frame clones only, not all of them. The data show some 110,000 clones, approximately 75% seen once. Study results and limitations: The analysis excluded some indistinguishable V segments, including TRBV6-2 and TRBV6-3.

The receptor's source is a man in his forties or fifties in good health and CMV-seropositive. The rearrangement uses TRBV7-2 and TRBJ2-2, with TRBD1 identical over 12 bases. What was sequenced was PBMCs. CDR3 bases: TGTGCCAGCAGCTTAGGGGGACAGGGGGCCGCCGGGGGGCTGTTTTTT. Its protein product is CASSLGGQGAAGGLFF.